The 25 T cell receptor beta chains in this list originate from one sample, sequenced in a study of T cells in Graves' hyperthyroidism and ophthalmopathy. Researchers amplified the TCR beta CDR3 regions from RNA transcripts. HTBI primers drove first-round RT-PCR of the TCR CDR3. TCRdb redid the calling of the multiplex PCR reads with MiXCR, one entry per CDR3 protein. This table has approximately 590,000 distinct CDR3 sequences, approximately 15% appearing once. The source material was blood. Every receptor here comes from a woman in her thirties with Graves' hyperthyroidism.

For this clonotype: The junction departs from the called germline gene at one end, perhaps through a read error. V gene TRBV5-6 combines with J gene TRBJ2-7, with 7 positions matching TRBD2. The germline CDR1 and CDR2 sequences are SGHDT and YYEEEE. The CDR3 covers 13 residues. The CDR3 spells CGSSLGGSREQYF. The CDR3, as DNA: TGTGGCAGCAGCTTGGGGGGGAGCCGTGAGCAGTACTTC.

The chain uses TRBV6-1 and TRBJ1-4; 7 bases are a match to TRBD1. The germline CDR1 and CDR2 sequences are MNHNS and SASEGT. V shed 8 bases and J 6 bases; nucleotides not matched to a gene: 6. The length of the CDR3 is 13 residues. CDR3 protein: CASGGQNDEKLFF. DNA of the CDR3: TGTGCCAGCGGGGGACAGAACGATGAAAAACTGTTTTTT.

This clonotype was detected ten times or more. The chain is built from TRBV18 and TRBJ1-2; TRBD1 might be the D (6 bases). CDR3 length: 13 amino acids. Trimming shortened V by 6 bases and J by 3 bases, and 11 bases separated the two germline ends. The V gene's germline CDR1 is KGHSH and CDR2 LQKENI. CDR3 amino acids: CASSSGGDYGYTF. As DNA, the CDR3 is TGTGCCAGCTCGAGCGGGGGCGACTATGGCTACACCTTC.

This clonotype showed up many times. CDR3 region: CASSDRSGSGADTQYF. The CDR3 region has the DNA TGTGCCAGCAGTGATCGTAGCGGGAGTGGGGCAGATACGCAGTATTTT. The chain couples TRBV2 to TRBJ2-3; 9 bases match TRBD2. CDR1 and CDR2 (germline): SNHLY, FYNNEI. V lost 3 bases and J lost 4; bases outside the gene matches: 8. The CDR3 runs to 16 residues.

On this clonotype itself: This clone may be a read error of a much larger clone one base away. CDR3 residues: CASRRELDTGELFF. The CDR3 coding sequence is TGTGCCAGCAGGCGGGAGCTCGACACCGGGGAGCTGTTTTTT. The rearrangement uses TRBV5-6 and TRBJ2-2; 7 nucleotides match TRBD2. Germline trimming cut 5 bases from V and 3 bases from J; bases unmatched to any gene: 4. This CDR3 has 14 residues. CDR1 and CDR2 from the germline V gene are SGHDT and YYEEEE.

This clonotype was seen more than once but under ten times. The chain recombines TRBV9 with TRBJ2-7, with D possibly matching TRBD1 (6 bases). Trimming pared 1 base from V and 3 bases from J, leaving 11 bases between. Per germline, CDR1 SGDLS and CDR2 YYNGEE. The CDR3 totals 14 residues. CDR3 region: CASSVPDRHYEQYF. The CDR3 DNA is TGTGCCAGCAGCGTACCGGACAGACACTACGAGCAGTACTTC.

This clonotype was counted only a few times. The J gene is TRBJ2-5, the V gene TRBV7-3; 11 nucleotides align to TRBD1. Germline V CDR1 and CDR2: SGHTA, FQGTGA. V was pared by 2 bases and J by 5 bases, with 4 bases of the junction left unmatched. The CDR3 is made up of 15 amino acids. CDR3 protein: CASSLSGTGGETQYF. The CDR3 DNA reads TGTGCCAGCAGCTTATCCGGGACAGGGGGGGAGACCCAGTACTTC.

This clonotype was detected ten times or more. The chain uses TRBV12-3 or TRBV12-4 and TRBJ2-3, with TRBD1 matching over 7 bases. CDR3 length equals 17 residues. V trimming: 0 bases; J trimming: 6 bases; junction bases outside the gene matches: 12. CDR3 coding DNA: TGTGCCAGCAGTTTAGCGCGAGGGGGCCTCGTAATGGATACGCAGTATTTT. It is translated as CASSLARGGLVMDTQYF.

This clonotype has a handful of counts. The chain couples TRBV27 to TRBJ1-4; D gene uncertain. CDR1 and CDR2 from the germline V gene are MNHEY and SMNVEV (reference sequence). The V gene lost 0 bases and the J gene lost 6 bases, with 11 bases spanning the gap. The CDR3 extends over 15 amino acids. Here the CDR3 DNA reads TGTGCCAGCAGTTTATCTTGGCAGAGCCATGAAAAACTGTTTTTT. Residues: CASSLSWQSHEKLFF.

This clonotype was counted at least ten times. The chain employs TRBV6-1 and TRBJ2-2; the D gene could be TRBD1 or TRBD2 (6 bases each). V lost 6 bases and J 4 bases, leaving 24 bases between the germline ends. The CDR3 totals 18 residues. The V gene's germline CDR1 is MNHNS and CDR2 SASEGT. In nucleotides, the CDR3 is TGTGCCAGCAGCTATGGGGGCCTAGGCGGGACCAGCACCGGGGAGCTGTTTTTT. This gives the protein CASSYGGLGGTSTGELFF.

This clonotype was counted a few times. This chain uses TRBV6-6 with TRBJ2-3, with 10 bases fitting TRBD2. The CDR3 sequence is 20 residues long. Germline V gene lookup returns CDR1 MNHNY and CDR2 SVGAGI (reference sequence). V lost 0 bases and J lost 3; bases outside the gene matches: 15. CDR3 residues: CASSYSRGVAGGGGTDTQYF. The CDR3, as DNA: TGTGCCAGCAGTTACTCCCGTGGAGTAGCGGGAGGAGGAGGGACAGATACGCAGTATTTT.

In this sample, this clonotype turned up many times. V gene TRBV20-1 combines with J gene TRBJ2-3, with TRBD2 identical over 9 bases. The V gene end was trimmed by 5 bases and the J gene end by 4 bases; junction bases not matched to a gene: 10. The germline CDR1 and CDR2 sequences are DFQATT and SNEGSKA (reference sequence). The CDR3 has 15 amino acids. The CDR3 reads CSAAFKAGGADTQYF. The CDR3 region has the DNA TGCAGTGCTGCTTTTAAAGCGGGAGGCGCAGATACGCAGTATTTT.

The sample holds many counts of this clonotype. The CDR3 bases are TGCAGTGCTAGCCCCACGTGGGGGGGCCGTAATAATTACGAGCAGTACTTC. Protein product: CSASPTWGGRNNYEQYF. The genes are TRBV20-1 and TRBJ2-7; the D gene is possibly TRBD2 (7 bases). CDR3 length: 17 residues. In germline, CDR1 is DFQATT, CDR2 SNEGSKA (reference sequence). V gave up 3 bases and J gave up 4 bases, with 25 bases separating them.

This chain joins TRBV7-6 and TRBJ2-7; D may be TRBD2 (6 bases). The V end lost 5 bases, the J end lost 2 bases, and 19 bases lay between the germline ends. This CDR3 region has 16 residues. Germline V lookup: CDR1 SGHVS, CDR2 FNYEAQ. CDR3 coding DNA: TGTGCCAGCAGCCACACTGGACTAACGGGGGCCTACGAGCAGTACTTC. The encoded protein is CASSHTGLTGAYEQYF.

This chain joins TRBV13 and TRBJ2-6; D gene unclear. The CDR3 consists of 18 residues. Per germline, CDR1 PRHDT and CDR2 FYEKMQ (reference sequence). Trimming removed 1 base from V and 0 bases from J, with 13 bases in between. The CDR3: CASSLDYARLSGANVLTF. The CDR3 nucleotides read TGTGCCAGCAGCTTAGACTATGCGAGACTCTCTGGGGCCAACGTCCTGACTTTC.

Ten or more counts support this clonotype. This chain joins TRBV25-1 and TRBJ2-7, with 8 bases that match TRBD1. The germline V gene has CDR1 MGHDK and CDR2 SYGVNS. V trimming: 3 bases; J trimming: 1 base; junction bases outside the gene matches: 5. This CDR3 has 15 amino acids. In nucleotides, the CDR3 is TGTGCCAGCAGTGAGGACAGGGTGGTGTCCTACGAGCAGTACTTC. It specifies CASSEDRVVSYEQYF.

The chain joins TRBV20-1 to TRBJ1-1; 8 bases agree with TRBD1. The CDR3 is made up of 14 amino acids. The germline CDR1 and CDR2 sequences are DFQATT and SNEGSKA (reference sequence). Trimming at V came to 2 bases and at J to 3 bases, leaving 5 bases not matched to a gene. The CDR3 DNA is TGCAGTGCTAGACAGGGGGCTGTTTACACTGAAGCTTTCTTT. This sequence encodes CSARQGAVYTEAFF.

This clonotype was detected many times. The rearrangement uses TRBV11-2 and TRBJ1-1; D unclear. The germline V gene encodes CDR1 SGHAT and CDR2 FQNNGV. This CDR3 is built from 13 residues. The V and J ends lost 1 base and 1 base respectively, with 4 bases between them. CDR3 in amino acids: CASSLVQNTEAFF. CDR3 coding DNA: TGTGCCAGCAGCTTAGTCCAGAACACTGAAGCTTTCTTT. Looking up the rest from reference TRBV11-2 and TRBJ1-1 gives the full variable domain: EAGVAQSPRYKIIEKRQSVAFWCNPISGHATLYWYQQILGQGPKLLIQFQNNGVVDDSQLPKDRFSAERLKGVDSTLKIQPAKLEDSAVYLCASSLVQNTEAFFGQGTRLTVV.

This clonotype was seen at least ten times. V gene TRBV7-2 combines with J gene TRBJ2-2, with D unresolved. Trimming removed 7 bases at V and 4 bases at J, with 13 bases between. Germline CDR1 reads SGHTA; CDR2 reads FQGNSA. This CDR3 is 14 amino acids long. The CDR3 bases are TGTGCCAGCACCCCCCAGTACTCCACCGGGGAGCTGTTTTTT. As protein: CASTPQYSTGELFF.

This clonotype was detected many times. No DNA is shown, since the ends of the CDR3 on it are uncertain; the CDR3 is the one TCRdb lists. The chain recombines TRBV5-1 with TRBJ1-2. Germline-derived CDR1 and CDR2 are SGHRS and YFSETQ. The CDR3 spans 12 amino acids, including both terminal residues. CDR3 in amino acids: CASSFGNGGYTF.

This clonotype was detected ten times or more. The chain combines TRBV5-1 with TRBJ2-5; 10 positions agree with TRBD2. The CDR3 covers 14 residues. Germline CDR1 is SGHRS and CDR2 is YFSETQ. Unmatched junction bases numbered 5, after V lost 4 bases and J lost 5 bases. CDR3 sequence (DNA): TGCGCCAGCAGCCGGGGACTAGCGAGCGAGACCCAGTACTTC. The encoded protein is CASSRGLASETQYF.

This clonotype was detected many times. The rearrangement links TRBV20-1 to TRBJ1-1; D is undetermined. The CDR3 runs 14 residues. With 0 bases removed from V and 5 bases from J, the gap between germline ends came to 13 bases. Looked up from germline, CDR1 is DFQATT and CDR2 is SNEGSKA (reference sequence). The CDR3 DNA is TGCAGTGCTAGAGAGCAATTAATTAGTACTGAAGCTTTCTTT. It specifies CSAREQLISTEAFF.

This clonotype occurred many times. DNA for the CDR3: TGTGCCAGCAGAATCTCGGGAGACGAGACCCAGTACTTC. Translation gives CASRISGDETQYF. V is TRBV6-2 or TRBV6-3 and J is TRBJ2-5; weak D call: TRBD2 (6 bases). In germline, CDR1 is MNHEY, CDR2 SVGEGT. This CDR3 comprises 13 residues. Trimming cost V 6 bases and J 5 bases, with 13 bases left between them.

This clonotype has only a few counts. The V gene is TRBV10-2, the J gene TRBJ1-2, with D possibly matching TRBD1 (6 bases). CDR1 is WSHSY and CDR2 is SAAADI in the germline V gene. Trimming took 5 bases from V and 4 from J, leaving 17 bases between them. The CDR3 loop spans 15 amino acids. CDR3 region: CASSKGESYGYGYTF. The CDR3 bases are TGCGCCAGCAGTAAGGGGGAGAGTTATGGCTATGGCTACACCTTC.

This clonotype turned up a few times. The rearrangement joins TRBV20-1 to TRBJ2-3; TRBD2 aligns across 11 bases. The junction had 12 bases not matched to a gene; V was cut back by 1 base and J by 6 bases. This CDR3 has 17 residues. Germline V gene data show CDR1 as DFQATT and CDR2 as SNEGSKA (reference sequence). The CDR3 DNA sequence: TGCAGTGCTAGAGTTTACCTTAGCGGGAGGGCCTGGGATACGCAGTATTTT. It codes for CSARVYLSGRAWDTQYF.